Sequencing of this T cell receptor (beta chain) was carried out in a study of cytomegalovirus exposure and HLA in healthy donors. PCR amplification relied on 60 Vbeta primers (plus 13 Jbeta primers). Generated by immunoSEQ multiplex PCR, the TCRdb table keeps only in-frame clones and is missing some. This table holds 85,000 to 100,000 clones, approximately 89% found once. In this sample, this clone turned up a few times. Its antigen remains unknown. Study-wide results and limits: Researchers catalogued about 150 TCR beta chains as cytomegalovirus-associated. Later analysis revealed greater clonal expansion in HLA-associated TCR beta chains than in equally common others. As was reported, the HLA-A and HLA-B alleles of most subjects were accurately predicted from TCR beta sequences.

The germline gives CDR1 SGHVS, CDR2 FQNEAQ. The CDR3 covers 16 residues. V was pared by 8 bases and J by 1 base, with 20 bases between. What was sequenced was PBMCs. The gene calls are TRBV7-8 and TRBJ1-1; D not certain. This TCR derives from a man aged 30 to 45 in good health and CMV-seropositive. CDR3 sequence reads: CASVTARQGSNTEAFF. CDR3 DNA: TGTGCCAGCGTAACTGCGCGGCAAGGCTCGAACACTGAAGCTTTCTTT.